This T cell receptor (beta chain) is from a study of T cells in Graves' hyperthyroidism and ophthalmopathy (dated by TCRdb to the late 2010s). In terms of the full investigation: Peripheral blood samples were taken at initial diagnosis, before any treatment was given. The paper reports TCR Vbeta CDR3 sequencing of more than 120 peripheral blood samples: 43 ophthalmopathy, about 75 hyperthyroidism and 17 progressor patients. TCR V-J signatures able to tell the groups apart were searched for in a discovery cohort of 95 to 100 patients, of whom 43 had Graves' ophthalmopathy and 57 had stable Graves' hyperthyroidism. Prospective prediction of ophthalmopathy was tested in an independent validation cohort consisting of fewer than 20 hyperthyroidism patients and approximately 16 patients who later progressed to ophthalmopathy. After blood sampling, hyperthyroidism patients were treated with methimazole at a starting dose of 30 mg daily, and ophthalmopathy patients were treated with high-dose intravenous methylprednisolone. The 100 or so discovery patients were divided at random into training and test sets in a 7:3 ratio. In about 6 Graves' hyperthyroidism patients, the study also compared T-cell repertoires from thyroid tissue with T-cell repertoires from blood. Here is what the overall study found, with its caveats: Most expanded thyroid clonotypes (frequency above 0.001) were also detected in blood, a finding suggesting that blood repertoires may reflect thyroid immune responses. A 13 V-J signature model separated ophthalmopathy from stable hyperthyroidism, with around 90% sensitivity and 81.08% specificity in cross-validation and 80%/75% in testing. During validation, the model predicted progression to ophthalmopathy a median of around 6 months ahead of onset, with 70.59% sensitivity and under 85% specificity. No statistical method was used to fix the sample size in advance, and group allocation was not hidden from the investigators.

Graves' hyperthyroidism was defined as stable when no progression to ophthalmopathy occurred over 18 months of follow-up. The hyperthyroidism patients were between 18 and 65 years old and newly diagnosed, with a disease duration of less than 2 months. Any patient with an uncontrolled infection, another autoimmune disease, pregnancy or lactation was excluded. Diagnoses were based on clinical symptoms, serum thyroxine and TRAb, thyroid ultrasound and orbital computed tomography. PBMCs were separated from 10 ml of fresh peripheral blood using Ficoll-Paque density gradient centrifugation. Trizol reagent was used to extract total RNA, and RNA quality was then checked on an Agilent 2100 Bioanalyzer. This clonotype was recorded many times. Its antigen specificity is not known. Base qualities are not recorded, but no much larger clone differs from it by a single base. According to the germline V gene, CDR1 reads SGHRS and CDR2 reads YFSETQ. V lost 0 bases and J lost 8 bases; the stretch between them is 21 bases long. Including cysteine and phenylalanine, the CDR3 has 17 amino acids. The sequence is cut down to CDR3 DNA, 51 bases in frame from base 1.

Amplification of TCR beta CDR3 regions was carried out from RNA transcripts. The TCR CDR3 was subjected to a first round of RT-PCR using the HTBI primer set and the Qiagen OneStep RT-PCR kit. The libraries were constructed in a second round of multiplex PCR and then size-selected and purified. Sequencing of the libraries was done on an Illumina HiSeq2000 using paired-end 100 bp reads. In the original analysis: SOAPnuke was used to process the raw data, removing reads that contained adapters or uncalled bases, had a mean Phred below 15, or lacked an exact match to the constant primer or identifier. High-quality paired reads were merged using COPE v1.2.5, and each unique nucleotide sequence was defined as a clonotype. MiTCR v1.1 was used to align the clonotypes against IMGT TRBV, TRBD and TRBJ reference segments. Analysis was restricted to V-J combinations with a frequency above 0.0001, which covered 99.2% of repertoires. A TCS score was defined as the ratio between F50 (clonal expansion) and ExV (chaos), using BLOSUM62-based TCRdist between CDR3 peptides within each V-J. Welch's t-statistics and random forest reduced around 510 V-J features to fewer than 15, which were used in a naive Bayes classifier (R e1071). The public sequencing data were trimmed at Q25 with fastp and processed into clonotypes with MiXCR by TCRdb, which kept only in-frame beta chains. Each CDR3 protein gets just one entry, which takes the most common genes and DNA from the rows behind it. These V and J calls are TCRdb output, not the study's own analysis. Within this sample are some 180,000 distinct CDR3 sequences, with less than 20% of them counted one time only. Of the sample, 53% is held by the ten largest clones.

This clonotype was sampled from a woman aged 45-60 years with Graves' hyperthyroidism. Recombination linked TRBV5-1 to TRBJ2-1; the D assignment is uncertain and may be TRBD1 or TRBD2, with 5 bases supporting each. The sequenced sample was blood. The CDR3 reads CASSLETIQRGADEQFF. The DNA is as follows: TGCGCCAGCAGCTTGGAGACTATCCAGAGAGGGGCAGATGAGCAGTTCTTC.